Listed below are T cell receptor beta chains from one sample, sequenced in a study of pediatric ulcerative colitis. Profiled with immunoSEQ multiplex PCR; TCRdb holds only in-frame clones, not every one. The sample lists 30,000 to 35,000 clones, 80% to 85% seen once, with 1.1% in the top ten. The source material was gut tissue. These receptors were taken from a boy aged 10-17 years with mild ulcerative colitis. Each CDR3 is given with its conserved first and last residue. The D gene is left open where the match is weak. The size of a clone is reported for some rows only, either as once, few or many, or as a class for expanded clones.

d_call	v_call	j_call	cdr3_length	clone_size	cdr3_nt	cdr3_aa
.	TRBV5-1	TRBJ2-1	16	.	TGCGCCAGCAGCTTGGCCCGGGGGCCGGTGAGTAATGAGCAGTTCTTC	CASSLARGPVSNEQFF
TRBD2	TRBV15	TRBJ2-7	18	once	TGTGCCACCAGCAGGGATCCGCCGGGGAGGGTGAGCTCCTACGAGCAGTACTTC	CATSRDPPGRVSSYEQYF
.	TRBV2	TRBJ1-5	14	.	TGTGCCAGCGGTGTCGACGGTAGCAATCAGCCCCAGCATTTT	CASGVDGSNQPQHF
.	TRBV18	TRBJ2-7	13	.	TGTGCCAGCTCACCCACAGGGAGGTACGAGCAGTACTTC	CASSPTGRYEQYF
.	TRBV2	TRBJ2-1	16	.	TGTGCCAGCAAGCCCTTCCATCGCCCCACCTACAATGAGCAGTTCTTC	CASKPFHRPTYNEQFF
.	TRBV7-3	TRBJ2-7	13	.	TGTGCCAGCAGCCTGGGGTCCGCCTACGAGCAGTACTTC	CASSLGSAYEQYF
.	TRBV10-1	TRBJ2-1	13	.	TGCGCCAGCAGTTTGGGGGGGCCAAATGAGCAGTTCTTC	CASSLGGPNEQFF
.	TRBV19	TRBJ2-3	15	.	TGTGCCAGTAGTCCTCTTTGGTCCCGCACAGATACGCAGTATTTT	CASSPLWSRTDTQYF
TRBD1	TRBV5-1	TRBJ2-3	16	.	TGCGCCAGCAGCTTGTTTGGACAGGGAAGCACAGATACGCAGTATTTT	CASSLFGQGSTDTQYF
.	TRBV15	TRBJ2-1	14	.	TGTGCCACCAGCAGAGTCGGGACCTACAATGAGCAGTTCTTC	CATSRVGTYNEQFF
TRBD1	TRBV7-7	TRBJ2-5	21	.	TGTGCTAGCAGCTTAGTCTCACCCGGGACAGGGGTCCCCCAGTACCAAGAGACCCAGTACTTC	CASSLVSPGTGVPQYQETQYF
.	TRBV18	TRBJ1-3	15	few	TGTGCCAGCTCACCACGAAGTAACTCTGGAAACACCATATATTTT	CASSPRSNSGNTIYF
.	TRBV6-5	TRBJ1-2	15	.	TGTGCCAGCAGCTCTTTCGGACTCCCTAACTATGGCTACACCTTC	CASSSFGLPNYGYTF
TRBD1	TRBV19	TRBJ1-2	16	.	TGTGCCAGTAGTGCTAGACAGACAGGGGGTCAAGATGGCTACACCTTC	CASSARQTGGQDGYTF
.	TRBV5-8	TRBJ1-2	12	once	TGTGCCAGCAGGTCTACAGCGGGGGGCTACACCTTC	CASRSTAGGYTF
TRBD1	TRBV5-4	TRBJ2-7	14	.	TGTGCCAGCAGTCCGGGACAGGGGCCCTACGAGCAGTACTTC	CASSPGQGPYEQYF
.	TRBV5-1	TRBJ1-2	15	.	TGCGCCAGCAGCTTGGACGTCCAGACTAACTATGGCTACACCTTC	CASSLDVQTNYGYTF
.	TRBV7-3	TRBJ2-7	13	.	TGTGCCAGCAGCTTAACGTTGGACTCTGAGCAGTACTTC	CASSLTLDSEQYF
.	TRBV18	TRBJ1-1	15	.	TGTGCCAGCTCACCGCGGGGGGTTGTGGGCACTGAAGCTTTCTTT	CASSPRGVVGTEAFF
TRBD1	TRBV9	TRBJ1-5	15	.	TGTGCCAGCAGCTCCGGGACAGATAGCAATCAGCCCCAGCATTTT	CASSSGTDSNQPQHF
TRBD2	TRBV7-2	TRBJ2-5	16	once	TGTGCCAGCAGCTCGTGGCTAGCGGGGGGGCGAGAGACCCAGTACTTC	CASSSWLAGGRETQYF
TRBD2	TRBV4-2	TRBJ2-3	15	.	TGTGCCAGCAGCCTCTTAGCGGGAGACACAGATACGCAGTATTTT	CASSLLAGDTDTQYF
TRBD1	TRBV4-1	TRBJ1-2	16	.	TGCGCCAGCAGCCAAGTGGAGGGCAGGGGGCTCAATGGCTACACCTTC	CASSQVEGRGLNGYTF
.	TRBV11-2	TRBJ2-3	15	.	TGTGCCAGCAGCTTAAAAGCAGCGAGCACAGATACGCAGTATTTT	CASSLKAASTDTQYF
.	TRBV12-1	TRBJ2-7	17	.	TGTGCCAGCAGCCCACCCTTAGCGGGGGGGTTTTCTTACGAGCAGTACTTC	CASSPPLAGGFSYEQYF
TRBD1	TRBV11-2	TRBJ1-2	16	.	TGTGCCAGCAGCTTCCCGGGACAGGGGGCTTTAGTTGGCTACACCTTC	CASSFPGQGALVGYTF
.	TRBV30	TRBJ2-5	10	.	TGTGCCTGCGGACAGGAGACCCAGTACTTC	CACGQETQYF
.	TRBV4-1	TRBJ2-7	16	.	TGCGCCAGCAGCCAAGTCGGGCAGCTTAACTCCTACGAGCAGTACTTC	CASSQVGQLNSYEQYF
TRBD1	TRBV2	TRBJ2-7	14	.	TGTGCCAGCAGTCCTACTGGGACAGGGGCCGAGCAGTACTTC	CASSPTGTGAEQYF
.	TRBV6-1	TRBJ1-2	15	.	TGTGCCAGCAGTCCCAGGACACTGTCACGATATGGCTACACCTTC	CASSPRTLSRYGYTF
.	TRBV27	TRBJ2-3	17	.	TGTGCCAGCAGGCCGCGGGGACTTTTCTCTAGCACAGATACGCAGTATTTT	CASRPRGLFSSTDTQYF